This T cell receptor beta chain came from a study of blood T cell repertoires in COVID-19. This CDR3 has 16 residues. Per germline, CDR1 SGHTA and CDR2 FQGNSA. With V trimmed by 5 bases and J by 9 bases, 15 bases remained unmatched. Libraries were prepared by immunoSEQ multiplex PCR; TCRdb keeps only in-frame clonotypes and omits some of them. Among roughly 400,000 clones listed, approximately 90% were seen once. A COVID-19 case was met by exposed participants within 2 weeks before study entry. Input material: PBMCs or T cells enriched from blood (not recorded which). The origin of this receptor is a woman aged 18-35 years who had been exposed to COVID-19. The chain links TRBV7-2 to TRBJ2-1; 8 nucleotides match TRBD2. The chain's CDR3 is CASSLASREVSGEQFF. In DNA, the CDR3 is TGTGCCAGCAGCCTGGCCTCGCGGGAGGTTAGTGGTGAGCAGTTCTTC.